A selection of T cell receptor beta chains follows, all from one sample in a study of blood T cell repertoires in COVID-19. Using immunoSEQ multiplex PCR, the repertoire was profiled, and TCRdb retains in-frame clones only, with some absent. The sample has 45,000 or so clones; 80% to 90% are singletons. The sequenced sample was peripheral blood. Receptor source: a woman of 80 years or more with COVID-19, enrolled during active disease. Both conserved end residues are part of each CDR3. D genes are given only for firm matches. Clone sizes are given selectively: once, few, many, or a class where the clone is expanded.

CDR3 DNA: TGTGCCATCAGTTCGGGACAGGGACCGTACGAGCAGTACTTC; CDR3 protein: CAISSGQGPYEQYF; V gene: TRBV10-3; D gene: TRBD1; CDR3 length: 14; clone size: .; J gene: TRBJ2-7
CDR3 DNA: TGTGCCAGCAGCTTAGTAGGGGCAGGAGTCAATCAGCCCCAGCATTTT; CDR3 protein: CASSLVGAGVNQPQHF; V gene: TRBV7-2; D gene: .; CDR3 length: 16; clone size: .; J gene: TRBJ1-5
CDR3 DNA: TGTGCCAGCAGCCGTCAGGGGGGCACTGAAGCTTTCTTT; CDR3 protein: CASSRQGGTEAFF; V gene: TRBV11-3; D gene: TRBD1; CDR3 length: 13; clone size: once; J gene: TRBJ1-1
CDR3 DNA: TGTGCCAGCAGTTACTCCCCCCGGCGGCTGACTGAAGCTTTCTTT; CDR3 protein: CASSYSPRRLTEAFF; V gene: TRBV6-5; D gene: .; CDR3 length: 15; clone size: once; J gene: TRBJ1-1
CDR3 DNA: TGTGCCAGCAGCGCCCTTCCTAGCGTGCCCGCCGATGAGCAGTTCTTC; CDR3 protein: CASSALPSVPADEQFF; V gene: TRBV9; D gene: .; CDR3 length: 16; clone size: .; J gene: TRBJ2-1
CDR3 DNA: TGTGCTAGTGGCCCCGCAACGAGCTCTGGGGCCAACGTCCTGACTTTC; CDR3 protein: CASGPATSSGANVLTF; V gene: TRBV12-5; D gene: .; CDR3 length: 16; clone size: .; J gene: TRBJ2-6
CDR3 DNA: TGTGCCAGCAGCTTGGCTGGGACTGCCTCACGGGGCATGAACATTCAGTACTTC; CDR3 protein: CASSLAGTASRGMNIQYF; V gene: TRBV5-8; D gene: .; CDR3 length: 18; clone size: once; J gene: TRBJ2-4
CDR3 DNA: TGTGCCAGCAGTCCGCAGACAGGGGTCTCCTACGAGCAGTACTTC; CDR3 protein: CASSPQTGVSYEQYF; V gene: TRBV27; D gene: TRBD1; CDR3 length: 15; clone size: once; J gene: TRBJ2-7
CDR3 DNA: TGCGCCAGCAGCTATTCAACCTCTAGAGGCGAGCAGTACTTC; CDR3 protein: CASSYSTSRGEQYF; V gene: TRBV5-1; D gene: .; CDR3 length: 14; clone size: .; J gene: TRBJ2-7
CDR3 DNA: TGTGCCAGCAACCCGACTAGCGGGGGAGCAGATACGCAGTATTTT; CDR3 protein: CASNPTSGGADTQYF; V gene: TRBV7-9; D gene: TRBD2; CDR3 length: 15; clone size: .; J gene: TRBJ2-3
CDR3 DNA: TGTGCCAGTAGTATAGGGACAGGGGACTCTGGGGCCAACGTCCTGACTTTC; CDR3 protein: CASSIGTGDSGANVLTF; V gene: TRBV19; D gene: TRBD1; CDR3 length: 17; clone size: .; J gene: TRBJ2-6
CDR3 DNA: TGTGCCAGCTCACCACGGCAGAAACATGGAAACACCATATATTTT; CDR3 protein: CASSPRQKHGNTIYF; V gene: TRBV18; D gene: .; CDR3 length: 15; clone size: .; J gene: TRBJ1-3
CDR3 DNA: TGTGCCAGCAGCCCATGGGGGACAGGGAACTATGGCTACACCTTC; CDR3 protein: CASSPWGTGNYGYTF; V gene: TRBV5-5; D gene: TRBD1; CDR3 length: 15; clone size: .; J gene: TRBJ1-2
CDR3 DNA: TGTGCCACCAGTGCCCTCGACAGGGCGTGGCGCTACACCTTC; CDR3 protein: CATSALDRAWRYTF; V gene: TRBV24-1; D gene: TRBD1; CDR3 length: 14; clone size: .; J gene: TRBJ1-2
CDR3 DNA: TGTGCCAGCAGCTGGACACAGACCGTCTATGGCTACACCTTC; CDR3 protein: CASSWTQTVYGYTF; V gene: TRBV5-6; D gene: .; CDR3 length: 14; clone size: .; J gene: TRBJ1-2
CDR3 DNA: TGTGCCAGCAGCTTAAACGGCTACGAGCAGTACTTC; CDR3 protein: CASSLNGYEQYF; V gene: TRBV7-9; D gene: .; CDR3 length: 12; clone size: .; J gene: TRBJ2-7
CDR3 DNA: TGTGCCAGCAGCGTAAGAATGAGCTCCTACAATGAGCAGTTCTTC; CDR3 protein: CASSVRMSSYNEQFF; V gene: TRBV9; D gene: .; CDR3 length: 15; clone size: .; J gene: TRBJ2-1
CDR3 DNA: TGTGCCTGGAGATTCCCAACTGGAAACACCATATATTTT; CDR3 protein: CAWRFPTGNTIYF; V gene: TRBV30; D gene: .; CDR3 length: 13; clone size: .; J gene: TRBJ1-3
CDR3 DNA: TGTGCCAGCAGCTCCGGGTTGCTACAAGAGACCCAGTACTTC; CDR3 protein: CASSSGLLQETQYF; V gene: TRBV5-4; D gene: .; CDR3 length: 14; clone size: .; J gene: TRBJ2-5
CDR3 DNA: TGTGCCAGCAGCATCAGGGTAGACGAGACCCAGTACTTC; CDR3 protein: CASSIRVDETQYF; V gene: TRBV7-2; D gene: .; CDR3 length: 13; clone size: .; J gene: TRBJ2-5
CDR3 DNA: TGTGCCAGCACCCCGGGTCGTGTGCCCGGCTATGGCTACACCTTC; CDR3 protein: CASTPGRVPGYGYTF; V gene: TRBV6-5; D gene: .; CDR3 length: 15; clone size: .; J gene: TRBJ1-2
CDR3 DNA: TGTGCCAGCGGACGCTGGAGCGGGAGAACAGATACGCAGTATTTT; CDR3 protein: CASGRWSGRTDTQYF; V gene: TRBV9; D gene: TRBD2; CDR3 length: 15; clone size: .; J gene: TRBJ2-3
CDR3 DNA: TGCGCCAGCAGCTTGGCGGTGAACACTGAAGCTTTCTTT; CDR3 protein: CASSLAVNTEAFF; V gene: TRBV5-1; D gene: .; CDR3 length: 13; clone size: .; J gene: TRBJ1-1
CDR3 DNA: TGCGCCAGCAGTCTGGGGCCCTCGGAAAAACTGTTTTTT; CDR3 protein: CASSLGPSEKLFF; V gene: TRBV5-1; D gene: .; CDR3 length: 13; clone size: .; J gene: TRBJ1-4
CDR3 DNA: TGTGCCAGCTCACCCGGACAGTACAATGAGCAGTTCTTC; CDR3 protein: CASSPGQYNEQFF; V gene: TRBV18; D gene: .; CDR3 length: 13; clone size: .; J gene: TRBJ2-1
CDR3 DNA: TGTGCCAGCACCGTCGGAGGGCGAGGCTACACCTTC; CDR3 protein: CASTVGGRGYTF; V gene: TRBV2; D gene: .; CDR3 length: 12; clone size: once; J gene: TRBJ1-2
CDR3 DNA: TGCGCCAGCAGCTCACTCGCCCTCAAGCGGGAGGTTGAGCAGTTCTTC; CDR3 protein: CASSSLALKREVEQFF; V gene: TRBV5-1; D gene: TRBD2; CDR3 length: 16; clone size: .; J gene: TRBJ2-1